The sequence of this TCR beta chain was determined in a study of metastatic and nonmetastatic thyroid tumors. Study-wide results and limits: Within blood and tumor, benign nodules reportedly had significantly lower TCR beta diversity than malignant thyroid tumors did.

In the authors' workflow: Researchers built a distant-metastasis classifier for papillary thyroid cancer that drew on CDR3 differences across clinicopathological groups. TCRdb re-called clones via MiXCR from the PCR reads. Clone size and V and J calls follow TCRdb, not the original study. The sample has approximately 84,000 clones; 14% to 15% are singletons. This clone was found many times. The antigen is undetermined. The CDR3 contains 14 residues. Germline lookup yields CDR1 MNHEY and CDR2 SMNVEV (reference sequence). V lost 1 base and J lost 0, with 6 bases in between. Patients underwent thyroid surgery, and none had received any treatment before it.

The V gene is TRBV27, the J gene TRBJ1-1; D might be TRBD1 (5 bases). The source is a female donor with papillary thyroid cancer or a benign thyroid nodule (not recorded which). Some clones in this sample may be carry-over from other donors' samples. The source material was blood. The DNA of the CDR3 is TGTGCCAGCAGTTTATGGGGCTTGAACACTGAAGCTTTCTTT. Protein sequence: CASSLWGLNTEAFF.